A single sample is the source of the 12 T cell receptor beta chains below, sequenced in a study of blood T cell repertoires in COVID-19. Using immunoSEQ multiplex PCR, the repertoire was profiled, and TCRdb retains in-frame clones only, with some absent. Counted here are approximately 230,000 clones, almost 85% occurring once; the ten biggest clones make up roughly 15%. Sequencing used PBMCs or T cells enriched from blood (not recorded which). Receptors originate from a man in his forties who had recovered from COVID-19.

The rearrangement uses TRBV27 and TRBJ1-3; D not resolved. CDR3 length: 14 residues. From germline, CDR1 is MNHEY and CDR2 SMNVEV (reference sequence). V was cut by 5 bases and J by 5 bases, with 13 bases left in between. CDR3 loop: CASSPHKERNTIYF. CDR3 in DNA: TGTGCCAGCAGTCCCCATAAAGAGCGAAACACCATATATTTT.

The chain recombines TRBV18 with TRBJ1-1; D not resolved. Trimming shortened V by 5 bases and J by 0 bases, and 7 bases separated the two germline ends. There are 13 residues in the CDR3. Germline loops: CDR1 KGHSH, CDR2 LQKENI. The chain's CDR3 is CASSVTVNTEAFF. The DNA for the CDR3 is TGTGCCAGCTCAGTTACAGTGAACACTGAAGCTTTCTTT.

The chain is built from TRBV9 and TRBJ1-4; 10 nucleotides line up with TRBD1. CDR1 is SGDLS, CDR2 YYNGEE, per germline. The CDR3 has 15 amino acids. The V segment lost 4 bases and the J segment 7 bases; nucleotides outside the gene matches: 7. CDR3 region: CASSPDRGPSEKLFF. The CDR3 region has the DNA TGTGCCAGCAGCCCAGACAGGGGGCCAAGTGAAAAACTGTTTTTT.

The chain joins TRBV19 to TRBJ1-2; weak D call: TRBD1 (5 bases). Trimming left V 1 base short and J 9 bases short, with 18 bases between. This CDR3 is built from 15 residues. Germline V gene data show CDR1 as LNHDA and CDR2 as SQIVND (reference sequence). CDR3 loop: CASSIGLGPGMSYTF. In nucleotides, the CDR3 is TGTGCCAGTAGTATAGGTTTAGGGCCAGGGATGAGCTACACCTTC.

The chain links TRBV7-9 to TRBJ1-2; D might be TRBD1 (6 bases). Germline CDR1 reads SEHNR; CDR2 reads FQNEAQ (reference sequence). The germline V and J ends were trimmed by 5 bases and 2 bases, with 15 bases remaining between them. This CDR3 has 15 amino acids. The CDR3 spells CASSTGQRMNYGYTF. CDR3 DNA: TGTGCCAGCAGCACCGGACAGAGGATGAACTATGGCTACACCTTC. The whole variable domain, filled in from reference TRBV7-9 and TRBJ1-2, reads DTGVSQNPRHKITKRGQNVTFRCDPISEHNRLYWYRQTLGQGPEFLTYFQNEAQLEKSRLLSDRFSAERPKGSFSTLEIQRTEQGDSAMYLCASSTGQRMNYGYTFGSGTRLTVV.

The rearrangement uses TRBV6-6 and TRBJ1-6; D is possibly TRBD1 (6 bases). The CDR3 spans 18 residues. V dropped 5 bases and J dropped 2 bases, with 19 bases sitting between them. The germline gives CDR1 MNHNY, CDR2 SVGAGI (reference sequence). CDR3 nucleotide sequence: TGTGCCAGCAGTCCCTGGACAGTCACTCGAACCTATAATTCACCCCTCCACTTT. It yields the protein CASSPWTVTRTYNSPLHF.

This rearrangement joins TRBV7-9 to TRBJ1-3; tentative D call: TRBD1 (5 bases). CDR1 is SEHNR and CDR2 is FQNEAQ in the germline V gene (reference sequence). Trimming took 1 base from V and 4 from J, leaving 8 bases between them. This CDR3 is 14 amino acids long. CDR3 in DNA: TGTGCCAGCAGCTTAGGGGCAGGGGGAAACACCATATATTTT. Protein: CASSLGAGGNTIYF.

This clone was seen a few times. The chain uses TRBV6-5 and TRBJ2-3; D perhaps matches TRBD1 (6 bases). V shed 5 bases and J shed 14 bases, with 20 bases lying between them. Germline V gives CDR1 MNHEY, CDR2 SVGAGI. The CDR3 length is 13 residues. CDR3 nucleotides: TGTGCCAGCAGTAGTGACAGGTCCGGGGTCCCGTATTTT. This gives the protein CASSSDRSGVPYF.

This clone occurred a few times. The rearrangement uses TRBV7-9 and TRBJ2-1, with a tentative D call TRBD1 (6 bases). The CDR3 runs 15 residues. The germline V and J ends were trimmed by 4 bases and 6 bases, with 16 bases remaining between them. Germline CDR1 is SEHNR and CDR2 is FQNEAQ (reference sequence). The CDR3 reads CASSSLTGLGNEQFF. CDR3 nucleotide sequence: TGTGCCAGCAGCTCCCTGACAGGTTTGGGCAATGAGCAGTTCTTC.

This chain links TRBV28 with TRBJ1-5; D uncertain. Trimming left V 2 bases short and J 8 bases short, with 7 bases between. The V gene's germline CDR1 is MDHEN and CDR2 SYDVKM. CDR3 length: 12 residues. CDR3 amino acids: CASSLAGKPQHF. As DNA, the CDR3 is TGTGCCAGCAGTTTAGCGGGGAAGCCCCAGCATTTT.

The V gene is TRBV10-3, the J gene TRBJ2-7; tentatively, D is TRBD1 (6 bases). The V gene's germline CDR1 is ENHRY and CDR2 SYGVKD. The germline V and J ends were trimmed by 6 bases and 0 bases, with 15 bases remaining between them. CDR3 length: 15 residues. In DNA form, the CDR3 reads TGTGCCATCAGCCTGGGGGCAGGGAGCTCCTACGAGCAGTACTTC. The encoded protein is CAISLGAGSSYEQYF.

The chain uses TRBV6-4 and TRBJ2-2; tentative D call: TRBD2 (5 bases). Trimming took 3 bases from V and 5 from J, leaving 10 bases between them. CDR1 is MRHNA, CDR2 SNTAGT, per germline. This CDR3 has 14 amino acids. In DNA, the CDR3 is TGTGCCAGCAGTGAGGTCGGGGATACCGGGGAGCTGTTTTTT. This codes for CASSEVGDTGELFF.